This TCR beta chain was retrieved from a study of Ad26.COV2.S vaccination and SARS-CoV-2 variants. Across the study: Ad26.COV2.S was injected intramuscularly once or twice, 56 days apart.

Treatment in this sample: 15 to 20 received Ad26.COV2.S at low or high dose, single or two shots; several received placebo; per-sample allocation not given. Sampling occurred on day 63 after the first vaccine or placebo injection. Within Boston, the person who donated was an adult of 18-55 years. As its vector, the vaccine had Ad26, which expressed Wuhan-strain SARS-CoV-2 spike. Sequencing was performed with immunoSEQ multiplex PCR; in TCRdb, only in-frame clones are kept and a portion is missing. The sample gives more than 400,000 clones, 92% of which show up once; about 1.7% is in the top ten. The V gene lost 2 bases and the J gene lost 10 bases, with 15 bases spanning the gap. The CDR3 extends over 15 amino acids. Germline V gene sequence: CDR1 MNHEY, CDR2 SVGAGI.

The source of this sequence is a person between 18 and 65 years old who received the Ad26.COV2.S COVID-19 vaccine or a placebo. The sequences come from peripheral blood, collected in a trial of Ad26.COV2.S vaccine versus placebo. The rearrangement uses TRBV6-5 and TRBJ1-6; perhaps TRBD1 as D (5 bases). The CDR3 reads CASSYQGPGASPLHF. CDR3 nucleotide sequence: TGTGCCAGCAGTTACCAGGGACCTGGGGCCTCACCCCTCCACTTT.